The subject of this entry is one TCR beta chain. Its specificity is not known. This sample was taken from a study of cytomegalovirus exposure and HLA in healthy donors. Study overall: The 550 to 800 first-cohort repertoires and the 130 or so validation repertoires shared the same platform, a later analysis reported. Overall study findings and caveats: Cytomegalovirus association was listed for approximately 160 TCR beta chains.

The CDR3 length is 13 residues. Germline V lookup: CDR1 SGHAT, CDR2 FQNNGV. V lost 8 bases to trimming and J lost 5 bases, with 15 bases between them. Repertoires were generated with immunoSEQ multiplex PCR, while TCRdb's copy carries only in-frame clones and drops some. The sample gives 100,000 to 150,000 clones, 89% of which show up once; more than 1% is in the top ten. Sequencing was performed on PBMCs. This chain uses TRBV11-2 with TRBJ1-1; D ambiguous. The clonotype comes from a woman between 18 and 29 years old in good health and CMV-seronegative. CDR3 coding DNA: TGTGCCAGCCACAGACCCCAACTGACTGAAGCTTTCTTT. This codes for CASHRPQLTEAFF.